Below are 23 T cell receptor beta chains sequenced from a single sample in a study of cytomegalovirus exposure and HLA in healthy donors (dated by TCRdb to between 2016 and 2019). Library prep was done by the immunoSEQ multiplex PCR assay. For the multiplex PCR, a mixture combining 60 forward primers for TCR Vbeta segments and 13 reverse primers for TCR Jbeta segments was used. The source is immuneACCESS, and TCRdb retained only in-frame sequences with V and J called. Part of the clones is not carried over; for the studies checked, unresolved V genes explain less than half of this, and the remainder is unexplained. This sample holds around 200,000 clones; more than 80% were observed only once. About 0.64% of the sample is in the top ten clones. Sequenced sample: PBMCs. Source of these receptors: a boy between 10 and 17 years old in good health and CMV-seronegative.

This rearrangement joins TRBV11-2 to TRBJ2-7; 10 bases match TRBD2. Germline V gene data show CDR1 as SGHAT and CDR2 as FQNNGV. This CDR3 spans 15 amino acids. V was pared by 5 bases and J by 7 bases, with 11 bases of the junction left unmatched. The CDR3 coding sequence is TGTGCCAGCAGCGAACTAGCGGGGCCGCGCCGGGAGCAGTACTTC. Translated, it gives CASSELAGPRREQYF.

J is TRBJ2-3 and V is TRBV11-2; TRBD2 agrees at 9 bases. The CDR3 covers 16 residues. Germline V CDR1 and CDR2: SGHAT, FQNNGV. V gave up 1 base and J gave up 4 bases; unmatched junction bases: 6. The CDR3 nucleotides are TGTGCCAGCAGCTTAGGGCTAGCGGGGAGGGCAGATACGCAGTATTTT. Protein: CASSLGLAGRADTQYF.

CDR3 region: CAISEGSEETQYF. CDR3 nucleotides: TGTGCCATCAGTGAGGGCAGCGAAGAGACCCAGTACTTC. The V call is TRBV10-3, the J call TRBJ2-5; D not resolved. The CDR3 loop spans 13 amino acids. CDR1 is ENHRY and CDR2 is SYGVKD in the germline V gene. Trimming took 2 bases from V and 3 from J, leaving 7 bases between them.

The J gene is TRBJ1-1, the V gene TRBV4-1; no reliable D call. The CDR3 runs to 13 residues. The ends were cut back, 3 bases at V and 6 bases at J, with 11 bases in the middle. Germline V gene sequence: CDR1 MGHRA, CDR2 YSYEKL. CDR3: CASSQVQAPEAFF. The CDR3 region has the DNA TGCGCCAGCAGCCAGGTTCAGGCCCCTGAAGCTTTCTTT.

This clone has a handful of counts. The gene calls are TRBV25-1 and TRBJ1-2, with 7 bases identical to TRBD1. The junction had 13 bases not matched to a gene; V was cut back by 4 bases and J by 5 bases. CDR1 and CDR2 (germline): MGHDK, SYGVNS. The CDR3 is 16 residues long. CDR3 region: CASSGPIRDSKYGYTF. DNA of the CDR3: TGTGCCAGCAGTGGCCCTATTAGGGACAGTAAATATGGCTACACCTTC.

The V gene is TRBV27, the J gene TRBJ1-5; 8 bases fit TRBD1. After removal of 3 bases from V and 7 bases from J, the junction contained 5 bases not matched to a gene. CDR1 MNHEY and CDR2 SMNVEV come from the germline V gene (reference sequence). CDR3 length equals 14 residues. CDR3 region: CASSFAGTGQPQHF. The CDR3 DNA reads TGTGCCAGCAGTTTTGCCGGGACAGGACAGCCCCAGCATTTT.

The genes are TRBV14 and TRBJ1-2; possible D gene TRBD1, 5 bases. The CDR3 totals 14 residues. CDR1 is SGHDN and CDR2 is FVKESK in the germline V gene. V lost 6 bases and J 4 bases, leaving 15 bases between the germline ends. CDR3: CASSPQSGAYGYTF. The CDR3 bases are TGTGCCAGCAGTCCACAATCTGGGGCCTATGGCTACACCTTC.

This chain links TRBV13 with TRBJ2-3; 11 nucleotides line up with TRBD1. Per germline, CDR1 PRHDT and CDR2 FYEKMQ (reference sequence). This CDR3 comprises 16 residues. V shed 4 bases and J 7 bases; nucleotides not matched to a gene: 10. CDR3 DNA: TGTGCCAGCAGCTCCCGGACAGGGGGCGCGACAAATACGCAGTATTTT. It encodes CASSSRTGGATNTQYF.

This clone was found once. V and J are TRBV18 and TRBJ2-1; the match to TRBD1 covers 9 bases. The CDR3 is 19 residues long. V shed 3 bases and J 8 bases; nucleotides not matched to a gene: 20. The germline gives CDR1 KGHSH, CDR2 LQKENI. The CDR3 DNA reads TGTGCCAGCTCACCTGAGCTGATTCTGGGGACAGGGTTGAGGGATGAGCAGTTCTTC. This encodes CASSPELILGTGLRDEQFF.

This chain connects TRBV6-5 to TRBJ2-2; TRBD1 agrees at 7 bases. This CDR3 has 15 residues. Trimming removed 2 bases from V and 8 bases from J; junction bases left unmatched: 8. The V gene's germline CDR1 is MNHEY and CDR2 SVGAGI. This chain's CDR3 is CASSYHQRGLGELFF. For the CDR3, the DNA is TGTGCCAGCAGTTACCACCAGAGGGGGCTGGGGGAGCTGTTTTTT.

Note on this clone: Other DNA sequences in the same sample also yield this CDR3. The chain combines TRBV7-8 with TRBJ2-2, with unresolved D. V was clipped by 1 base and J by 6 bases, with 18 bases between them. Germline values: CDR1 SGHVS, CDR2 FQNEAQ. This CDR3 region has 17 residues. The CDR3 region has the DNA TGTGCCAGCAGCTTAGTTGTTCTAGGCTCAAGCGCCGGGGAGCTGTTTTTT. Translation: CASSLVVLGSSAGELFF.

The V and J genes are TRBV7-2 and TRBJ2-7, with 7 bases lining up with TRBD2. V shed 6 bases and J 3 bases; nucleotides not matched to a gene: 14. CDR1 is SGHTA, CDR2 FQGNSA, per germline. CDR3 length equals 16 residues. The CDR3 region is CASSVGSAGELYEQYF. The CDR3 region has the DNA TGTGCCAGCAGTGTGGGTAGTGCGGGAGAACTCTACGAGCAGTACTTC.

In nucleotides, the CDR3 is TGTGCCAGCTCCCCGACTTCAAGTAGCAATCAGCCCCAGCATTTT. It codes for CASSPTSSSNQPQHF. The genes are TRBV18 and TRBJ1-5; D remains ambiguous. Germline loops: CDR1 KGHSH, CDR2 LQKENI. Deletions cut 6 bases from V and 0 bases from J, with 12 bases between. There are 15 residues in the CDR3.

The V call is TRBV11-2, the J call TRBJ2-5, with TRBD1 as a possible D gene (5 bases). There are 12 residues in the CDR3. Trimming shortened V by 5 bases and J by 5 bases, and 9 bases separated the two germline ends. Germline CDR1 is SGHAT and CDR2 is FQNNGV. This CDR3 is CASSPGRETQYF. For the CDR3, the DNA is TGTGCCAGCAGCCCAGGGCGGGAGACCCAGTACTTC.

CDR3 loop: CASSNYDGRGTEAFF. The CDR3 DNA sequence: TGTGCCAGCAGCAACTATGACGGTCGGGGCACTGAAGCTTTCTTT. The rearrangement joins TRBV5-8 to TRBJ1-1; D uncertain. V was clipped by 4 bases and J by 4 bases, with 17 bases between them. CDR3 length: 15 residues. Germline-derived CDR1 and CDR2 are SGHTS and YDEGEE.

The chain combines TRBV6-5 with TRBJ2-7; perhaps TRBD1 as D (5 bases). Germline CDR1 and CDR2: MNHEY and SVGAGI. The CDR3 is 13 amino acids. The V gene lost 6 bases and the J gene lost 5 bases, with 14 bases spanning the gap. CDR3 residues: CASSPLTDDEQYF. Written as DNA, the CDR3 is TGTGCCAGCAGCCCCCTGACAGATGACGAGCAGTACTTC.

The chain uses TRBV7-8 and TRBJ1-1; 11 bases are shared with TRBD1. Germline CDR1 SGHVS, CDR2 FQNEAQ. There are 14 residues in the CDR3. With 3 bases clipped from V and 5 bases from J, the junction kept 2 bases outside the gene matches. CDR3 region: CASSLGQGETEAFF. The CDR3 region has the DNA TGTGCCAGCAGCTTGGGACAGGGGGAAACTGAAGCTTTCTTT.

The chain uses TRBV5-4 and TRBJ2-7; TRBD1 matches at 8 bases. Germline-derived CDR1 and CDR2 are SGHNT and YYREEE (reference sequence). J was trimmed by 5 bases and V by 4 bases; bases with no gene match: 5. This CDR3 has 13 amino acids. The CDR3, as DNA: TGTGCCAGCAGCGGACAGGGAATCGACGAGCAGTACTTC. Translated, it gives CASSGQGIDEQYF.

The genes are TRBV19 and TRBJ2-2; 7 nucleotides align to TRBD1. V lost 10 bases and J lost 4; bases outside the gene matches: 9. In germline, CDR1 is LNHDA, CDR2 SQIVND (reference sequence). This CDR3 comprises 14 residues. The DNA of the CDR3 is TGTGCCATCACGGACAGGCTCGGCACCGGGGAGCTGTTTTTT. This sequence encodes CAITDRLGTGELFF.

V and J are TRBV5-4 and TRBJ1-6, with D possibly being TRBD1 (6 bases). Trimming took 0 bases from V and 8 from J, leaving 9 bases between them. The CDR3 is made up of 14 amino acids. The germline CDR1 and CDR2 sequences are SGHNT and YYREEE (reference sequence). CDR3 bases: TGTGCCAGCAGCTTGGTACAGGGACATTCACCCCTCCACTTT. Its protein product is CASSLVQGHSPLHF.

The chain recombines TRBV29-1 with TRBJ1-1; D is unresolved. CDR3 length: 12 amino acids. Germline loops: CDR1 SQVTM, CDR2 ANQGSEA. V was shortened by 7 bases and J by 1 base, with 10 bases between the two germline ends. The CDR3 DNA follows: TGCAGCGCGGGAGGTTCGAACACTGAAGCTTTCTTT. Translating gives CSAGGSNTEAFF.

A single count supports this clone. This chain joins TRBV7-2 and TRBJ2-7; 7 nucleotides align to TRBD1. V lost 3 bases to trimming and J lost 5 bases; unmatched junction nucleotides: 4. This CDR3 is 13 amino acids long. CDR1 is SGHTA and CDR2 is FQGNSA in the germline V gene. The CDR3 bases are TGTGCCAGCAGCTTTTCGACAGGGAACGAGCAGTACTTC. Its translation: CASSFSTGNEQYF.

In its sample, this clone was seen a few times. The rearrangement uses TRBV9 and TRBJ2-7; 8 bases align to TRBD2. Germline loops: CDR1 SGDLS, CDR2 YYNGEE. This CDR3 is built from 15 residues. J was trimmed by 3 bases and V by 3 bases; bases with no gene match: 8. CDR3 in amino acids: CASSAGGGTRYEQYF. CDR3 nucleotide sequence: TGTGCCAGCAGCGCGGGGGGGGGCACCCGCTACGAGCAGTACTTC.